The clone carrying this T cell receptor (beta chain) ranks as medium-sized in terms of frequency. Its antigen remains unidentified. TRB was amplified by touch-down multiplex PCR, primer pools A and B combined. With the multiplex PCR reads reprocessed, TCRdb shows one record per CDR3 protein and no DNA. This sample's clone table lists nearly 5,500 distinct CDR3 sequences. The data were obtained in a study of T cell clusters in autoimmune cytopenias. At the level of the study: The median distinct TRB clonotype count was fewer than 3,000 per sample, from a median roughly 55,000 reads.

The CDR3 covers 13 residues. General study points: TRB repertoire shifts in secondary cytopenia and chronic lymphocytic leukemia mostly reflected lymphoma, not autoimmunity.

TRB was amplified from about 270 ng of peripheral blood genomic DNA per sample. This sample also belongs to another study, concerning T cell repertoires in aging, cancer and after chemotherapy. As that report states: Across the chemotherapy interval, each cancer cohort showed higher median generation probability, suggesting thymic rebound.

The receptor was derived from a human donor in good health. The chain carries TRBV12-3 or TRBV12-4 and TRBJ2-7. The specimen was peripheral blood. The CDR3 here is CASRLSGSYEQYF.